This TCR beta chain emerged from a study of shared clonotypes between healthy human individuals (dated by TCRdb to about 2020). With regard to the full study: A couple of women and a few men aged 18 to 49 years were included in the cohort. For each donor, CD4 naive and CD4 memory were each run on three plates, CD8 naive on two plates, and CD8 memory on one plate. Blood TCR repertoires of five healthy adults were deeply sequenced to estimate repertoire size and the extent of clonotype sharing between individuals. To increase sequencing depth and limit assay-specific biases, different laboratories used diverse techniques to prepare libraries and sequence TCR repertoires. Each donor's leukapheresis produced roughly between roughly 0.85 and 9.5 billion PBMCs. Study-wide conclusions, independent of this receptor: Naive subsets generally had larger estimated clonotype richness than memory subsets did. Sampling was restricted to blood, and TCR repertoires in tissue are likely to differ from TCR repertoires in blood. When a few donors were compared, the shared fraction of clonotypes was roughly 5% for naive CD4, over 3% for naive CD8, 2.3% for memory CD4, and roughly 0.4% for memory CD8. Rarefaction of sorted-subset datasets indicated incomplete sequencing despite the large sequencing depth. Because the study included only a small number of donors, the genetic and exposure-history diversity represented was limited. Compared with non-shared clonotypes, the clonotypes found in all four sorted-subset donors had higher generation probabilities. Pairwise subsampling led to the expectation that sequencing depth would affect the degree of clonotype sharing among donors.

Worth noting for this clone: Its antigen is not yet known. Per-base quality was not reported, and no clone a single base away is much larger than it. Other DNA sequences of this sample code for an identical CDR3.

According to the germline V gene, CDR1 reads SGHRS and CDR2 reads YFSETQ. The CDR3 covers 13 residues, taking in both the cysteine and the phenylalanine. Left in the record is the CDR3 DNA by itself, 39 bases read in frame from the first base. The junction carries 6 bases between V and J, which are trimmed by 0 bases and 3 bases respectively. For the CD8 naive samples, CD45RO-negative cells were positively selected for CCR7, yielding a CD45RA+CCR7+ population from which TemRA cells were excluded. The donors were healthy, HIV-negative adults who had no recently reported acute infections or vaccinations. All donors were Caucasian adults living in Nashville, Tennessee, USA. Blood was collected by leukapheresis, and PBMCs were isolated by Ficoll-Histopaque density gradient centrifugation and then cryopreserved in liquid nitrogen vapor phase. Analytical flow cytometry was used to check the purity and quantity of each magnetically sorted T cell population. Each sorted fraction had its genomic DNA isolated and then quantified by UV absorbance on a Nanodrop 2000c.

Using the deep immunoSEQ assay, multiplex PCR amplified TCR CDR3 regions from genomic DNA. Genomic DNA extracted from each cell subset was distributed evenly over all wells of several immunoSEQ 96-well plates, and each plate served as one replicate. For sorted subsets, roughly 200 ng genomic DNA, equal to tens of thousands of T cell genomes, was loaded into each replicate PCR. Purified libraries were measured with a Qubit 3.0 fluorometer, size-checked on a Bioanalyzer 2100, and measured again with the KAPA Library Quantification kit. A separate single-read 150-cycle Illumina NextSeq 550 flow cell was used to sequence each immunoSEQ 96-well plate. Per the original workflow: Because the immunoSEQ output included only junctional sequences and no quality scores, the filtering could not be the same as the filtering used for full-length reads. To assign V/J genes and CDR3, sequences were annotated against IMGT germline references using PyIR, a Python wrapper for IgBLAST v1.9. Any read was removed if the V/J assignment was weak (E-value above 1e-6), the CDR3 was missing, or the read contained stop codons, out-of-frame junctions, or ambiguous translated residues. V3J clonotypes were defined by identical inferred V gene, J gene, and CDR3 amino acid sequence. Percentage overlap between repertoires was calculated by dividing the number of shared unique clonotypes by the size of the smaller repertoire. RTK rarefaction, the Chao1 estimator, and Recon v2.1 estimates of unobserved clonotypes were used to assess repertoire richness. Generation probabilities were computed with OLGA for all TCRbeta clonotypes obtained by the gDNA method from several donors. TCRdb took over this immuneACCESS table, retaining in-frame rearrangements with V and J assigned. Such tables are incomplete; in checked studies, under half of the missing clones stem from an unresolved V gene, and the remainder is unexplained. V and J calls and clone size are those listed in that table; D and trimming were worked out from the DNA. This sample is represented by nearly 2 million clones; 85% to 95% of them were singletons. The ten largest clones capture less than 1.5% of the sample.

The receptor's source is a man between 18 and 35 years old in good health. The chain is encoded by TRBV5-1 joined to TRBJ1-1, with a weak D call of TRBD1 (5 bases match). The sample taken for sequencing was naive CD8+ T cells sorted from blood. The intended sense of this specimen's cell subset or site label: CD45RA+CCR7+. The nucleotides are TGCGCCAGCAGCTTGGCAGGGTACACTGAAGCTTTCTTT. It encodes CASSLAGYTEAFF.